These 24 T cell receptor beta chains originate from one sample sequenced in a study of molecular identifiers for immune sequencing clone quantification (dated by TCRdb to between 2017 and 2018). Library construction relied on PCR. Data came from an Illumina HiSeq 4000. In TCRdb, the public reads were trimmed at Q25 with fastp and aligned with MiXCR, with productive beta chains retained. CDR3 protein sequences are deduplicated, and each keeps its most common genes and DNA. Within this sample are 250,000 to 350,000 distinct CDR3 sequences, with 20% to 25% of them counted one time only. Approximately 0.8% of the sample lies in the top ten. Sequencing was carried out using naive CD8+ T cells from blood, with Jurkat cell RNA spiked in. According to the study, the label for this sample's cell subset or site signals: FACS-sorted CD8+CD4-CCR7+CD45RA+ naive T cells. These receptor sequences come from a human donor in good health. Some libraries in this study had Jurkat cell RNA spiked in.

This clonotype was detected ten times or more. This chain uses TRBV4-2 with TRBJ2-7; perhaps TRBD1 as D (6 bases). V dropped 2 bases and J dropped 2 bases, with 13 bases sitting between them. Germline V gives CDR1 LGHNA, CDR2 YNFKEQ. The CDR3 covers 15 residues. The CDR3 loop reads CASSQSRDTTYEQYF. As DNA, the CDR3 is TGTGCCAGCAGCCAATCCCGGGACACAACCTACGAGCAGTACTTC.

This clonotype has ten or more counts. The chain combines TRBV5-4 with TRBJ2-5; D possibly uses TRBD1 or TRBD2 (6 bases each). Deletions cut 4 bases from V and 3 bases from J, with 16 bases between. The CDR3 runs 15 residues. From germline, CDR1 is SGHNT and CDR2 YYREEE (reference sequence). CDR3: CASSQKWGAEETQYF. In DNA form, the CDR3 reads TGTGCCAGCAGCCAAAAGTGGGGGGCCGAAGAGACCCAGTACTTC.

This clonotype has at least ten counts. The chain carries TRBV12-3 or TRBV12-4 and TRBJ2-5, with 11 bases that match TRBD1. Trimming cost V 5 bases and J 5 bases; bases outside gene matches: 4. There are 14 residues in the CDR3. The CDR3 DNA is TGTGCCAGCAGTCCAAGGACAGGGGGCGAGACCCAGTACTTC. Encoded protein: CASSPRTGGETQYF.

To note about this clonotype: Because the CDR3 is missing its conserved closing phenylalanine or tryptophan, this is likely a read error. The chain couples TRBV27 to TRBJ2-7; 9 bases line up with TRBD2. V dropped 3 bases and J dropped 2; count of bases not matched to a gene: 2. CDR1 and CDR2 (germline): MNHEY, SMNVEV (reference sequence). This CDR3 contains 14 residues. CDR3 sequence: CASSFSGRPYEQYS. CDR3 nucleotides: TGTGCCAGCAGTTTTAGCGGGAGACCCTACGAGCAGTACTCC.

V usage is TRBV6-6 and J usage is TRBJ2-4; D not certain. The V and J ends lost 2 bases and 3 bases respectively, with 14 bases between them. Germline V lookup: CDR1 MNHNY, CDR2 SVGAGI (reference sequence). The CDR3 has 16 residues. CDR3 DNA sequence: TGTGCCAGCAGTTACCCCGCTGGGTCTGACAAAAACATTCAGTACTTC. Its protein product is CASSYPAGSDKNIQYF.

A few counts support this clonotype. The CDR3 reads CASSSLGGSKETQYF. CDR3 sequence (DNA): TGTGCCAGCAGTAGTTTAGGGGGCTCGAAAGAGACCCAGTACTTC. J is TRBJ2-5 and V is TRBV12-3 or TRBV12-4; 7 bases match TRBD1. This CDR3 spans 15 amino acids. Trimming took 5 bases from V and 3 from J; bases not matched to a gene: 9.

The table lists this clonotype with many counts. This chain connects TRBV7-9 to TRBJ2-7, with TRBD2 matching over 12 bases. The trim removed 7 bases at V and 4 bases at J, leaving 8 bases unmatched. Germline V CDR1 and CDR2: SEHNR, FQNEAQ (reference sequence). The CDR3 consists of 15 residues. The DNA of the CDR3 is TGTGCCAGCAACGAAGGACTAGCGGGAACTTACGAGCAGTACTTC. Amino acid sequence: CASNEGLAGTYEQYF.

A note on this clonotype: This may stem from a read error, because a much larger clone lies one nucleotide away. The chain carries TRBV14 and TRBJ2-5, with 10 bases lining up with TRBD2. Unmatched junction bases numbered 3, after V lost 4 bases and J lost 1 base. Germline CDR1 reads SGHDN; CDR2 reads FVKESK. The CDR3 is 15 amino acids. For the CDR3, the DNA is TGTGCCAGCAGCCCCGAGCGGGAGGGCCAAGAGACCCAGTACTTC. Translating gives CASSPEREGQETQYF.

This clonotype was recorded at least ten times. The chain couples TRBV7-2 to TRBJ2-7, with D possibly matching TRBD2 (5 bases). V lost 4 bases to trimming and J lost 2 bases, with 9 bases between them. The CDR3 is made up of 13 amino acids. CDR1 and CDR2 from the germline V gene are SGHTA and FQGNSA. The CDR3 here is CASSWTGTYEQYF. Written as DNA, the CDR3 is TGTGCCAGCAGCTGGACCGGGACCTACGAGCAGTACTTC.

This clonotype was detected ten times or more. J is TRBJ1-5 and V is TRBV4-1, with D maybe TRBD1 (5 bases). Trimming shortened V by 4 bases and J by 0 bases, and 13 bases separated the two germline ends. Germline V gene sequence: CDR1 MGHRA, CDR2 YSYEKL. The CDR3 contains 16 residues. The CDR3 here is CASSPGVTVSNQPQHF. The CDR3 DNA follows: TGCGCCAGCAGCCCAGGAGTGACAGTTAGCAATCAGCCCCAGCATTTT.

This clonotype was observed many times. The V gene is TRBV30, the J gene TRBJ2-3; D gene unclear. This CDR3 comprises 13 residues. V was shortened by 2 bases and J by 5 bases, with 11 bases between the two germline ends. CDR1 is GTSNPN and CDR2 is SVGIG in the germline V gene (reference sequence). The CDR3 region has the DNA TGTGCCTGGAGTCCCTATGTTGGAGATACGCAGTATTTT. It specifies CAWSPYVGDTQYF.

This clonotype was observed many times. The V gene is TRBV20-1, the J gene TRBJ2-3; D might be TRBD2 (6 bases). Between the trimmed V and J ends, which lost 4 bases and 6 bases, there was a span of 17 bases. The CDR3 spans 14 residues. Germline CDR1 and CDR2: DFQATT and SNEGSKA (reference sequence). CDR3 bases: TGCAGTGCTACGCCCCGGGGCAGCGGGGATACGCAGTATTTT. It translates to CSATPRGSGDTQYF.

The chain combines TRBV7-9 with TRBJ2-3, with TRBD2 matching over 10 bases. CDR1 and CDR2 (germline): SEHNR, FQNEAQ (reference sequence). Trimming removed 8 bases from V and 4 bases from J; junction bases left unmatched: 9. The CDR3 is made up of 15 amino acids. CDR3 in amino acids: CASRPSGSGADTQYF. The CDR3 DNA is TGTGCCAGCCGTCCTAGCGGGAGCGGCGCAGATACGCAGTATTTT.

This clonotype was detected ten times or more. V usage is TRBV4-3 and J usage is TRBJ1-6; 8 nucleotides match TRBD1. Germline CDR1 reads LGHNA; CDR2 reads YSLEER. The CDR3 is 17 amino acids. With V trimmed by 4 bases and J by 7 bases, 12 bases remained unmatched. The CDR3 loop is CASSRTPQGDDNSPLHF. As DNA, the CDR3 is TGCGCCAGCAGCCGGACGCCACAGGGGGATGACAATTCACCCCTCCACTTT.

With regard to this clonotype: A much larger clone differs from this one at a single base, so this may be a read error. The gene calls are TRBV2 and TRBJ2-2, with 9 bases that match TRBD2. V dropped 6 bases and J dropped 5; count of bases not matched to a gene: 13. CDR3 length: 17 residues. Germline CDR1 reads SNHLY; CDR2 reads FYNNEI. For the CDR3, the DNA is TGTGCCAGCAGACCCGAGACTAGCGGCTGGGTTACCGGGGAGCTGTTTTTT. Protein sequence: CASRPETSGWVTGELFF. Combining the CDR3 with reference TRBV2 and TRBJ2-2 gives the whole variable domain EPEVTQTPSHQVTQMGQEVILRCVPISNHLYFYWYRQILGQKVEFLVSFYNNEISEKSEIFDDQFSVERPDGSNFTLKIRSTKLEDSAMYFCASRPETSGWVTGELFFGEGSRLTVL.

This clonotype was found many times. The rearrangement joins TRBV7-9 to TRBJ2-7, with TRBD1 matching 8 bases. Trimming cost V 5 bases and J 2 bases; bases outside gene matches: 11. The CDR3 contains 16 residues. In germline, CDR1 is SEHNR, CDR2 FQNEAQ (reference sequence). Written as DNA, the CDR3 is TGTGCCAGCAGCCCGGTCGGACAGGGCCTTGCCTACGAGCAGTACTTC. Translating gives CASSPVGQGLAYEQYF. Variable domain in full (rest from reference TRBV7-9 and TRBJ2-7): DTGVSQNPRHKITKRGQNVTFRCDPISEHNRLYWYRQTLGQGPEFLTYFQNEAQLEKSRLLSDRFSAERPKGSFSTLEIQRTEQGDSAMYLCASSPVGQGLAYEQYFGPGTRLTVT.

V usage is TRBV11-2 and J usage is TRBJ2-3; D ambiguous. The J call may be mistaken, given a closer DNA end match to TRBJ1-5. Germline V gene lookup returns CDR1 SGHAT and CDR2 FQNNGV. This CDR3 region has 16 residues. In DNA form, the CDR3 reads TGTGCCAGCAGCTTATTAGCGGGGATAAGCACAGATACGCAGCATTTT. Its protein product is CASSLLAGISTDTQHF.

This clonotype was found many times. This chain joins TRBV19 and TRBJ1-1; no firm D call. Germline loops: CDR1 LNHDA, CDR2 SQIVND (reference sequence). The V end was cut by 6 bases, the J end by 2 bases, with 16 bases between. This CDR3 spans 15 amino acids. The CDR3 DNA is TGTGCCAGTAGGCTGGGAAGTCGGGCAAACACTGAAGCTTTCTTT. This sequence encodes CASRLGSRANTEAFF. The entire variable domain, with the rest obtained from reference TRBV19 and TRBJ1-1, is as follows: DGGITQSPKYLFRKEGQNVTLSCEQNLNHDAMYWYRQDPGQGLRLIYYSQIVNDFQKGDIAEGYSVSREKKESFPLTVTSAQKNPTAFYLCASRLGSRANTEAFFGQGTRLTVV.

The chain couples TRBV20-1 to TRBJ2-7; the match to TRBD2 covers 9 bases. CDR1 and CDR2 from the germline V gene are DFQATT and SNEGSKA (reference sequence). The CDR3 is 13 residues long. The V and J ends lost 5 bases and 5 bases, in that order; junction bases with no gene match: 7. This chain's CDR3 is CSAGRTSVDEQYF. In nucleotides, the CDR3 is TGCAGTGCTGGGCGGACTAGCGTCGACGAGCAGTACTTC.

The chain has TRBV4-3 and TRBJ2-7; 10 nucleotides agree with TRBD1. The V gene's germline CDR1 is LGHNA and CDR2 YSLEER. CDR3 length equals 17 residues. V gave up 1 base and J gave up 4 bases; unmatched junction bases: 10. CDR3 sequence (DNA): TGCGCCAGCAGCCAAGCTTCCTGGACAGGGGGAGAGTACGAGCAGTACTTC. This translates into CASSQASWTGGEYEQYF.

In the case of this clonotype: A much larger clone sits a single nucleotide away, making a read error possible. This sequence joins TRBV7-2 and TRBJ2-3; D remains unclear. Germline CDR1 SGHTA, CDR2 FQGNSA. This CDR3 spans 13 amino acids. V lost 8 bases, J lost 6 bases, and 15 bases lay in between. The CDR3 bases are TGTGCCAGCGGATCGGACCCCTCGGATACGCAGTATTTT. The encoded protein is CASGSDPSDTQYF.

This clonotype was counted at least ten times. DNA of the CDR3: TGTGCCTGGAGCTTGACAGGACCCTACGAGCAGTACTTC. Amino acids: CAWSLTGPYEQYF. The rearrangement joins TRBV30 to TRBJ2-7, with D tentatively TRBD1 (6 bases). With 3 bases removed from V and 2 bases from J, the gap between germline ends came to 11 bases. CDR1 is GTSNPN, CDR2 SVGIG, per germline (reference sequence). CDR3 length: 13 amino acids.

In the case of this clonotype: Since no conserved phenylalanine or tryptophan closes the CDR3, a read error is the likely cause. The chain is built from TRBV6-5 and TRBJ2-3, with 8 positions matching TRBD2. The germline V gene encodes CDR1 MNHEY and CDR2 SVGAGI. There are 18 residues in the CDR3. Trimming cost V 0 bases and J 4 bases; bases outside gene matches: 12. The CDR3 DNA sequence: TGTGCCAGCAGTTACTCGAGGTGGAGCGTCGGGGGGGCAGATACGCAGTATCTT. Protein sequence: CASSYSRWSVGGADTQYL.

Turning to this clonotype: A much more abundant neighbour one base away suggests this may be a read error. The CDR3 region has the DNA TGTGCCAGCAGCTTACCTGAGGGAGACATGAACACTGAAGCTTTCTTT. Protein sequence: CASSLPEGDMNTEAFF. V is TRBV7-9 and J is TRBJ1-1; D gene uncertain. Germline values: CDR1 SEHNR, CDR2 FQNEAQ (reference sequence). The CDR3 is 16 amino acids. Trimming took 2 bases from V and 0 from J, leaving 13 bases between them. The full variable domain, completed using reference TRBV7-9 and TRBJ1-1, is DTGVSQNPRHKITKRGQNVTFRCDPISEHNRLYWYRQTLGQGPEFLTYFQNEAQLEKSRLLSDRFSAERPKGSFSTLEIQRTEQGDSAMYLCASSLPEGDMNTEAFFGQGTRLTVV.